The rows below give T cell receptor beta chains drawn from one sample of a study of T cell repertoires in cytomegalovirus infection. For these receptors, no antigen is known. From the reads, TCRdb called clonotypes with MiXCR, one entry per CDR3 protein. The sample holds hundreds of thousands of distinct CDR3 sequences; approximately 32% are singletons and the top ten take 13%. The sample here was cultured CD8+ T cells from PBMCs, taken from culture after CMV antigen stimulation. These receptors were taken from a human donor in good health (CMV status not recorded). Some clones in this sample may be carry-over from other donors' samples. Both conserved end residues are part of each CDR3. Each record gives: V gene, J gene, D gene, clone size, CDR3 protein, CDR3 DNA. The D gene is left open where the match is weak. Some rows mark clone size as missing; the rest say once, few, many or name a class of expanded clone.

TRBV28	TRBJ1-2	NA	NA	CASSLPGTFSTF	TGTGCCAGCAGTTTACCAGGGACCTTCTCCACCTTC
TRBV12-3/TRBV12-4	TRBJ2-1	NA	medium-sized	CASSLVPRQGEQFF	TGTGCCAGCAGTTTAGTTCCCCGGCAGGGTGAGCAGTTCTTC
TRBV28	TRBJ2-1	NA	NA	CASSPPFVVGEQFF	TGTGCCAGCAGTCCCCCATTCGTCGTGGGGGAGCAGTTCTTC
TRBV7-6	TRBJ2-2	NA	few	CASSLARTGELFF	TGTGCCAGCAGCTTAGCCAGGACCGGGGAGCTGTTTTTT
TRBV28	TRBJ1-5	NA	few	CASSPGLYNQPQHF	TGTGCCAGCAGTCCGGGGCTTTACAATCAGCCCCAGCATTTT
TRBV6-5	TRBJ2-2	TRBD1	NA	CASREGTVANTGELFF	TGTGCCAGCAGAGAAGGGACAGTCGCGAACACCGGGGAGCTGTTTTTT
TRBV7-9	TRBJ2-1	TRBD2	many	CASSLVPASGGAWNEQFF	TGTGCCAGCAGCTTAGTCCCTGCCAGCGGGGGGGCCTGGAATGAGCAGTTCTTC
TRBV7-6	TRBJ2-1	TRBD2	many	CASSPRTSGPYNEQFF	TGTGCCAGCAGCCCTCGGACTAGCGGGCCCTACAATGAGCAGTTCTTC
TRBV7-6	TRBJ2-7	NA	NA	CAYRVDYEQYF	TGTGCTTACAGGGTCGACTACGAGCAGTACTTC
TRBV19	TRBJ1-1	NA	NA	CASSITGRMNTEAFF	TGTGCCAGTAGTATTACAGGGAGGATGAACACTGAAGCTTTCTTT
TRBV19	TRBJ2-5	NA	NA	CATIQETQYF	TGTGCCACCATACAAGAGACCCAGTACTTC
TRBV7-2	TRBJ2-1	NA	many	CASSRYRGNNEQFF	TGTGCCAGCAGCCGATATAGGGGTAACAATGAGCAGTTCTTC
TRBV6-6	TRBJ1-5	TRBD1	NA	CASSKDRGPNQPQHF	TGTGCCAGCAGCAAGGACAGGGGTCCCAATCAGCCCCAGCATTTT
TRBV20-1	TRBJ1-1	NA	NA	CSAVPSGPEAFF	TGCAGTGCTGTCCCCTCAGGGCCTGAAGCTTTCTTT
TRBV27	TRBJ2-5	NA	NA	CASSLAKWGTQYF	TGTGCCAGCAGTCTTGCAAAATGGGGGACCCAGTACTTC
TRBV7-2	TRBJ1-1	TRBD1	many	CASGRQGFSEAFF	TGTGCCAGCGGACGACAGGGATTCTCTGAAGCTTTCTTT
TRBV12-5	TRBJ1-2	TRBD1	NA	CASGFSGGGDYGYTF	TGTGCTAGTGGTTTTTCAGGGGGCGGTGACTATGGCTACACCTTC
TRBV12-3/TRBV12-4	TRBJ1-2	NA	many	CASAPGGRGGYTF	TGTGCCAGCGCTCCGGGGGGCCGGGGAGGCTACACCTTC
TRBV6-1	TRBJ1-5	NA	NA	CASSSRRDQPQHF	TGTGCCAGCAGCTCCAGGCGGGATCAGCCCCAGCATTTT
TRBV27	TRBJ2-7	TRBD2	NA	CANSSSAGEQYF	TGTGCCAACAGTTCATCAGCGGGGGAGCAGTACTTC
TRBV28	TRBJ2-1	NA	few	CASSRDGVRYNEQFF	TGTGCCAGCAGTCGTGACGGGGTGCGATACAATGAGCAGTTCTTC
TRBV12-3/TRBV12-4	TRBJ1-1	TRBD1	NA	CSSSLGTVEAFF	TGTTCCAGCAGTTTAGGGACAGTAGAAGCTTTCTTT
TRBV7-3	TRBJ1-4	NA	NA	CVSSLTGGGSEKLFF	TGTGTCAGCAGCTTAACGGGGGGCGGTAGTGAAAAACTGTTTTTT
TRBV7-6	TRBJ1-1	NA	NA	CASSLDAFEAFF	TGTGCCAGCAGCTTAGACGCTTTTGAAGCTTTCTTT
TRBV4-1	TRBJ2-3	NA	NA	CASSQVLIGLGTDTQYF	TGCGCCAGCAGCCAAGTTCTTATAGGACTCGGCACAGATACGCAGTATTTT
TRBV7-6	TRBJ2-5	TRBD2	many	CASSPAAGDQETQYF	TGTGCCAGCAGCCCCGCGGCGGGGGACCAAGAGACCCAGTACTTC
TRBV27	TRBJ1-5	TRBD1	few	CATASRQGSNQPQHF	TGTGCCACCGCGTCCAGACAGGGGAGCAATCAGCCCCAGCATTTT
TRBV27	TRBJ1-2	NA	NA	CASSSGPYSHGYTF	TGTGCCAGCAGTTCGGGACCATACAGCCACGGCTACACCTTC
TRBV6-6	TRBJ2-6	NA	NA	CASKSGRSGTGANVLTF	TGTGCCAGCAAAAGCGGCAGGTCGGGGACTGGGGCCAACGTCCTGACTTTC
TRBV11-2	TRBJ2-1	NA	few	CASSRGAGYNEQFF	TGTGCCAGCAGTCGGGGGGCCGGCTACAATGAGCAGTTCTTC
TRBV27	TRBJ1-2	NA	NA	CASSQTPDTRRSGYTF	TGTGCCAGCAGCCAGACCCCGGACACTCGGCGGAGTGGCTACACCTTC
TRBV20-1	TRBJ2-7	NA	NA	CSARVPGPVSYEQYF	TGCAGTGCTAGAGTTCCAGGGCCAGTCTCCTACGAGCAGTACTTC
TRBV6-5	TRBJ1-1	NA	NA	CASSYLDRSGAMNTEAFF	TGTGCCAGCAGTTACTTAGACAGGAGTGGGGCTATGAACACTGAAGCTTTCTTT
TRBV4-1	TRBJ2-1	NA	NA	CASSQGWTVEVIDEQFF	TGTGCCAGCAGCCAGGGTTGGACAGTGGAGGTTATCGATGAGCAGTTCTTC
TRBV6-2/TRBV6-3	TRBJ1-2	NA	NA	CASSYIQGDGYTF	TGTGCCAGCAGTTACATTCAGGGTGATGGCTACACCTTC
TRBV10-3	TRBJ2-1	TRBD1	NA	CAISDPEGQGVYNEQFF	TGTGCCATCAGTGACCCCGAGGGACAGGGGGTATACAATGAGCAGTTCTTC
TRBV12-3/TRBV12-4	TRBJ2-5	TRBD2	few	CASSSRGGVQETQYF	TGTGCCAGCAGTTCCCGGGGGGGGGTACAAGAGACCCAGTACTTC
TRBV7-6	TRBJ2-7	NA	few	CASSLYSNYEQYF	TGTGCCAGCAGCTTATACAGCAACTACGAGCAGTACTTC
TRBV20-1	TRBJ1-2	TRBD1	few	CSALDRGQKYGYTF	TGCAGTGCTCTAGACAGGGGGCAGAAGTATGGCTACACCTTC
TRBV6-5	TRBJ2-3	TRBD2	NA	CASRLAALTDTQYF	TGTGCCAGCAGACTAGCGGCTCTCACAGATACGCAGTATTTT
TRBV4-1	TRBJ2-1	NA	NA	CASSQEMGGEQFF	TGCGCCAGCAGCCAAGAGATGGGCGGTGAGCAGTTCTTC
TRBV4-1	TRBJ2-1	TRBD1	NA	CASSQGGTGEYNEQFF	TGTGCCAGCAGCCAAGGTGGGACAGGGGAATACAATGAGCAGTTCTTC
TRBV7-8	TRBJ2-2	NA	many	CASRDLVVTGELFF	TGTGCCAGCAGGGACCTGGTTGTAACCGGGGAGCTGTTTTTT
TRBV5-4	TRBJ2-1	TRBD2	NA	CASRVYAGGLDEQFF	TGTGCCAGCAGGGTCTACGCGGGGGGCCTTGATGAGCAGTTCTTC
TRBV12-3/TRBV12-4	TRBJ1-1	TRBD1	NA	CASSLSGGHTEAFF	TGTGCCAGCAGTTTGTCAGGGGGCCACACTGAAGCTTTCTTT
TRBV7-2	TRBJ2-1	NA	many	CASSLIAYNEQFF	TGTGCCAGCAGCTTAATCGCCTACAATGAGCAGTTCTTC
TRBV27	TRBJ2-3	NA	NA	CASSFGAPSTDTQYF	TGTGCCAGCAGTTTTGGCGCCCCCTCTACAGATACGCAGTATTTT
TRBV6-1	TRBJ2-1	NA	few	CASTGHPGGNEQFF	TGTGCCAGCACTGGACACCCAGGGGGGAATGAGCAGTTCTTC
TRBV5-6	TRBJ2-2	TRBD1	NA	CASSLDRGTRIAAGELFF	TGTGCCAGCAGCCTCGACAGGGGTACTAGGATAGCGGCCGGGGAGCTGTTTTTT
TRBV5-1	TRBJ2-5	TRBD2	few	CASSLILAGDQETQYF	TGCGCCAGCAGCCTTATACTAGCGGGGGACCAAGAGACCCAGTACTTC
TRBV7-6	TRBJ2-5	NA	few	CASSSSGVWETQYF	TGTGCCAGCAGCTCATCAGGGGTATGGGAGACCCAGTACTTC
TRBV19	TRBJ1-1	TRBD1	few	CASSPTGNLEAFF	TGTGCCAGTAGTCCGACAGGGAATCTTGAAGCTTTCTTT
TRBV12-3/TRBV12-4	TRBJ2-1	NA	NA	CASTQGAGEVDEQFF	TGTGCCAGCACCCAAGGGGCAGGAGAGGTCGATGAGCAGTTCTTC
TRBV25-1	TRBJ1-2	NA	NA	CASSDVRNYGYTF	TGTGCCAGCAGTGATGTCCGTAACTATGGCTACACCTTC
TRBV5-6	TRBJ2-1	TRBD2	NA	CASSPVGGNSYNEQFF	TGTGCCAGCAGCCCCGTGGGGGGGAACTCCTACAATGAGCAGTTCTTC
TRBV19	TRBJ2-1	NA	NA	CASRSPRDTTPHEQFF	TGTGCCAGTAGATCCCCCCGGGACACGACCCCCCATGAGCAGTTCTTC
TRBV7-8	TRBJ2-3	TRBD2	few	CASSFLGGGPDTQYF	TGTGCCAGCAGCTTTCTGGGCGGGGGGCCAGATACGCAGTATTTT